The following is a TCR beta chain sequence with its context. In the study's own analysis: By means of reference gene primer amplification, nucleated cell counts were estimated. Assay used: immunoSEQ multiplex PCR; TCRdb lists only in-frame clones, some missing. V, J and clone size derive from that table, while D and trimming were established from the DNA sequence. The table has approximately 97,000 clones, around 92% seen once; the top ten hold 3.5% to 4.5%. This CDR3 spans 15 amino acids. The germline CDR1 and CDR2 sequences are SGHRS and YFSETQ. Trimming removed 3 bases at V and 2 bases at J, with 14 bases between. This sample was included in a study of blood T cell repertoires in COVID-19. Study-wide background: PBMCs, B-cell-depleted T cells, or T cells provided the cDNA or gDNA that made up the material.

This chain uses TRBV5-1 with TRBJ1-1; D is unclear. Sequenced: peripheral blood. The receptor was isolated from a man aged 18 to 35 with acute or convalescent COVID-19. The CDR3 DNA is TGCGCCAGCAGCTCCCTAACGCCGGGTAACACTGAAGCTTTCTTT. This gives the protein CASSSLTPGNTEAFF.